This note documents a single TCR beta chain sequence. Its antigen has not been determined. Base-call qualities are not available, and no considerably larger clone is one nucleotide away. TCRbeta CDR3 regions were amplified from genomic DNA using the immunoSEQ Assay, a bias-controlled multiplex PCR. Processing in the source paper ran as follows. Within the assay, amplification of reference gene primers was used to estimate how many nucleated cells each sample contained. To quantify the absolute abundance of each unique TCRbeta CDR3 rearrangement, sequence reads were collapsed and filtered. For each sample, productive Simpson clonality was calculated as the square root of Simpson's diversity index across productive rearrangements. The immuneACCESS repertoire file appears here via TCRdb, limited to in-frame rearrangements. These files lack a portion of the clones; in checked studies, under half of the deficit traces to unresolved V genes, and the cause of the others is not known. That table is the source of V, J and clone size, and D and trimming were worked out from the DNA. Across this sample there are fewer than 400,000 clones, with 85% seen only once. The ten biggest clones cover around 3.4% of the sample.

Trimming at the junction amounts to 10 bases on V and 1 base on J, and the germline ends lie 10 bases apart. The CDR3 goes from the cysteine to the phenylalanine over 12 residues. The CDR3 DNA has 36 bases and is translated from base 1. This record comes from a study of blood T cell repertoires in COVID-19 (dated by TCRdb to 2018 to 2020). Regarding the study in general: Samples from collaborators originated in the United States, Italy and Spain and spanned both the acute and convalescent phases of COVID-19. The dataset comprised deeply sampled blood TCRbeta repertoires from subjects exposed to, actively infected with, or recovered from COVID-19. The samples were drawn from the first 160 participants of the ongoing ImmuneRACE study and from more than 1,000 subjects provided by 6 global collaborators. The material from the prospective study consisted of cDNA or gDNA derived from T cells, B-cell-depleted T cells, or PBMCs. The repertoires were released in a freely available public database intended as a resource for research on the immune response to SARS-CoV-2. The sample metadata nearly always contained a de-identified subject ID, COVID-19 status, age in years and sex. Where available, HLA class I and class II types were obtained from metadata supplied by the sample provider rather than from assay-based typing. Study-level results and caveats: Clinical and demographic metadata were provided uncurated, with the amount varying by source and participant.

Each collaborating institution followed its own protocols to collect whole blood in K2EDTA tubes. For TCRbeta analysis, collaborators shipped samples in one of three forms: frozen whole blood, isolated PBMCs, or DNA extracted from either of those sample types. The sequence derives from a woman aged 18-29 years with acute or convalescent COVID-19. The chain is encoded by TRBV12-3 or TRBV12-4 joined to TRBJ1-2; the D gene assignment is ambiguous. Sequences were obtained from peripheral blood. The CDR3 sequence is CAIRGGNYGYTF. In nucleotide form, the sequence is TGTGCCATCCGGGGAGGTAACTATGGCTACACCTTC.